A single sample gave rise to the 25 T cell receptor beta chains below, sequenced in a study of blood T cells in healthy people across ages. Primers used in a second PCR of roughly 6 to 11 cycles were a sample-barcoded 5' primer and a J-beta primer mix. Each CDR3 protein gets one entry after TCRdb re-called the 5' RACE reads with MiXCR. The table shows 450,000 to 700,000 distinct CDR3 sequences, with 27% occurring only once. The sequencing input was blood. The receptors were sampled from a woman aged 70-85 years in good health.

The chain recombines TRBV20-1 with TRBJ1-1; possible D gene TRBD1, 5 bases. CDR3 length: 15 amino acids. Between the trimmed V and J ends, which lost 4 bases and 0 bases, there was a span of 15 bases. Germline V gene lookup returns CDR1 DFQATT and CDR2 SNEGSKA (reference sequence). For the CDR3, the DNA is TGCAGTGCTAACAGGCGAGAACCTATGAACACTGAAGCTTTCTTT. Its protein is CSANRREPMNTEAFF.

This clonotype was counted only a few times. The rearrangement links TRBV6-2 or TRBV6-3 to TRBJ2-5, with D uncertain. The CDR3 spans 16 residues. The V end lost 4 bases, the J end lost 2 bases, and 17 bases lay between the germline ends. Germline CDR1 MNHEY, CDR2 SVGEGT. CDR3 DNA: TGTGCCAGCAGTTCCTTAAACGTCTGGCGGCAAGAGACCCAGTACTTC. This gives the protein CASSSLNVWRQETQYF.

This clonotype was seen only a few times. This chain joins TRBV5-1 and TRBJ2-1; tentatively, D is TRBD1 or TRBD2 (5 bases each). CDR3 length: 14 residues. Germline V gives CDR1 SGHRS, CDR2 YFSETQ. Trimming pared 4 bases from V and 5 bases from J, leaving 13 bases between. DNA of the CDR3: TGCGCCAGCAGCATCTCCGGGACGAACAATGAGCAGTTCTTC. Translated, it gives CASSISGTNNEQFF.

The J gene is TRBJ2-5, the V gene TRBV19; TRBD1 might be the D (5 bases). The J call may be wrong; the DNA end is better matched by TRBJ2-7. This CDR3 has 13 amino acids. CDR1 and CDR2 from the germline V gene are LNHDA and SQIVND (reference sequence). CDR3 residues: CASSIGHPDEQYF. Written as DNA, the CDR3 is TGTGCCAGTAGTATTGGACACCCCGACGAGCAGTACTTC.

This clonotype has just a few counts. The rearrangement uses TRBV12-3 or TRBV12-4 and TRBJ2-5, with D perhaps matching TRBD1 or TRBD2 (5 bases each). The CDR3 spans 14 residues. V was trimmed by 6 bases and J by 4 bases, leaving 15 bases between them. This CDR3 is CASSTTRGVETQYF. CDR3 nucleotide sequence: TGTGCCAGCAGCACAACCCGGGGCGTAGAGACCCAGTACTTC.

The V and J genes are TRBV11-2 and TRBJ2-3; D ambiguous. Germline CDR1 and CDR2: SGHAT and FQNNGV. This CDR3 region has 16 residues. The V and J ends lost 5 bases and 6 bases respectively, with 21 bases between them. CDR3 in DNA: TGTGCCAGCAGCACTTCCCGGGCCGGCGGCCGGGATACGCAGTATTTT. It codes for CASSTSRAGGRDTQYF.

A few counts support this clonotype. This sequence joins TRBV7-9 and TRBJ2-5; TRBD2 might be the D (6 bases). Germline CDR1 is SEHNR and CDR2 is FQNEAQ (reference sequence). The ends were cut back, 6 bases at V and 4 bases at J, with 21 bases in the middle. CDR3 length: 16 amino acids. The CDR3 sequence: CASRRGNSGGRETQYF. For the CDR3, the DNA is TGTGCCAGCAGGAGGGGCAATAGCGGAGGGCGAGAGACCCAGTACTTC.

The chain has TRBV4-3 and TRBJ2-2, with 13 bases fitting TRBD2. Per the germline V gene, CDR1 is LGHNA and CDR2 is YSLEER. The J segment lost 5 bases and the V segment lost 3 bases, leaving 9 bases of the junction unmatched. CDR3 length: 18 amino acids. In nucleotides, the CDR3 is TGCGCCAGCAGCCACGGGGGACTAGCGGGGATTTGGACCGGGGAGCTGTTTTTT. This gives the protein CASSHGGLAGIWTGELFF.

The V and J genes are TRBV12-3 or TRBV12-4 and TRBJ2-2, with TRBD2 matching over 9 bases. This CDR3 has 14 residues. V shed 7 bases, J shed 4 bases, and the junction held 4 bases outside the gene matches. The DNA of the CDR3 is TGTGCCAGCACCGAGCGGGGGGTCACCGGGGAGCTGTTTTTT. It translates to CASTERGVTGELFF.

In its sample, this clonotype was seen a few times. In nucleotides, the CDR3 is TGCAGCGTTGTCCGGGGAACGAGGTACAATGAGCAGTTCTTC. This encodes CSVVRGTRYNEQFF. The gene calls are TRBV29-1 and TRBJ2-1; perhaps TRBD2 as D (5 bases). Germline V CDR1 and CDR2: SQVTM, ANQGSEA. V shed 4 bases and J shed 4 bases, with 14 bases lying between them. The CDR3 extends over 14 amino acids.

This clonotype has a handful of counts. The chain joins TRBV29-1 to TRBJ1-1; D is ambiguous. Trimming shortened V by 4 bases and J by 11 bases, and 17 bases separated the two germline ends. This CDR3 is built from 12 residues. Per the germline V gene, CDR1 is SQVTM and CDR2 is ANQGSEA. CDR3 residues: CSVVIGDPRAFF. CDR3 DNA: TGCAGCGTTGTTATAGGAGACCCGAGGGCTTTCTTT.

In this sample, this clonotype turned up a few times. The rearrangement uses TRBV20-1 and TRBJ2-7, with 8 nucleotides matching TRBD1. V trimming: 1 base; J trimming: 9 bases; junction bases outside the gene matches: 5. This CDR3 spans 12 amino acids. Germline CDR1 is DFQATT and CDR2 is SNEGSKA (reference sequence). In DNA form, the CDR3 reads TGCAGTGCTAGAGTAGACAGGGGAGGGCAGTACTTC. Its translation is CSARVDRGGQYF.

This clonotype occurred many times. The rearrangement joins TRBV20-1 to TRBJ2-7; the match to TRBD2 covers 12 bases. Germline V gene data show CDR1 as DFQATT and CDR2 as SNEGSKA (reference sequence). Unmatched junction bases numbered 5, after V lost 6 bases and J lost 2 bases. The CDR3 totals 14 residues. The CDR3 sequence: CSAPTSGGTYEQYF. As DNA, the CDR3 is TGCAGTGCGCCGACTAGCGGGGGAACCTACGAGCAGTACTTC.

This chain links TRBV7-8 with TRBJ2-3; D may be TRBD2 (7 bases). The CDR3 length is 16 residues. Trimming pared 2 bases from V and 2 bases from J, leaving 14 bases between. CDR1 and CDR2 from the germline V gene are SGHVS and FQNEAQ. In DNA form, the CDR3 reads TGTGCCAGCAGCTTACAACGGGGGGCCCTCACAGATACGCAGTATTTT. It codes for CASSLQRGALTDTQYF. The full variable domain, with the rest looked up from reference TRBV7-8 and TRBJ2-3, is GAGVSQSPRYKVAKRGQDVALRCDPISGHVSLFWYQQALGQGPEFLTYFQNEAQLDKSGLPSDRFFAERPEGSVSTLKIQRTQQEDSAVYLCASSLQRGALTDTQYFGPGTRLTVL.

The CDR3 DNA reads TGCAGCGTTGCAACAGGGGCGAACACTGAAGCTTTCTTT. It codes for CSVATGANTEAFF. This rearrangement joins TRBV29-1 to TRBJ1-1; TRBD1 agrees at 7 bases. The J segment lost 1 base and the V segment lost 4 bases, leaving 3 bases of the junction unmatched. This CDR3 is built from 13 residues. Germline values: CDR1 SQVTM, CDR2 ANQGSEA.

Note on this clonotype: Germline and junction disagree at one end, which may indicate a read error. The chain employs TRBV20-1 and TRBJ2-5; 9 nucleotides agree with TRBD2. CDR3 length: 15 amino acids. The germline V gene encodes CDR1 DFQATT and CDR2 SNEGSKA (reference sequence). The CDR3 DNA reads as TGCAGTGCTAGAAGGTCTAGCGGGGTAAAGGGTGAGCAGTCCTTC. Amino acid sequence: CSARRSSGVKGEQSF.

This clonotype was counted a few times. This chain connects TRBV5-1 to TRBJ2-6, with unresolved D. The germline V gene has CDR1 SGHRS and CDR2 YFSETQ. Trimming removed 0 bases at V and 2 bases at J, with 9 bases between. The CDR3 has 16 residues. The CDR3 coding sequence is TGCGCCAGCAGCTTGGTCCTAGGTGCTGGGGCCAACGTCCTGACTTTC. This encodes CASSLVLGAGANVLTF.

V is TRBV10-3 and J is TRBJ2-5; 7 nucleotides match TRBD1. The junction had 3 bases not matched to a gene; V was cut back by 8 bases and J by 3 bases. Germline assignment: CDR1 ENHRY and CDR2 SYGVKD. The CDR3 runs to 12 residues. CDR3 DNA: TGTGCCATCGGTGGGACAGAAGAGACCCAGTACTTC. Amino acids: CAIGGTEETQYF.

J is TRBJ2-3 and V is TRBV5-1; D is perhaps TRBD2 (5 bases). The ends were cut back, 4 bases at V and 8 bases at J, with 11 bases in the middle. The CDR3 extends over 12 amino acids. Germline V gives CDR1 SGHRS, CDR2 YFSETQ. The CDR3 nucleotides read TGCGCCAGCAGCCCGGACTGGGGTACGCAGTATTTT. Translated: CASSPDWGTQYF.

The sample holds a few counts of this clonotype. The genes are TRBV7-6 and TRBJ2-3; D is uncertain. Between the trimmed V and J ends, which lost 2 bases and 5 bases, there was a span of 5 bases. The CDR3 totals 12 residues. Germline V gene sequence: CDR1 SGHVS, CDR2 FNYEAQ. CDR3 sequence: CASSLRRDTQYF. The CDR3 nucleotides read TGTGCCAGCAGCTTACGACGAGATACGCAGTATTTT. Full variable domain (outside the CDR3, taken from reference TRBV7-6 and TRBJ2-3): GAGVSQSPRYKVTKRGQDVALRCDPISGHVSLYWYRQALGQGPEFLTYFNYEAQQDKSGLPNDRFSAERPEGSISTLTIQRTEQRDSAMYRCASSLRRDTQYFGPGTRLTVL.

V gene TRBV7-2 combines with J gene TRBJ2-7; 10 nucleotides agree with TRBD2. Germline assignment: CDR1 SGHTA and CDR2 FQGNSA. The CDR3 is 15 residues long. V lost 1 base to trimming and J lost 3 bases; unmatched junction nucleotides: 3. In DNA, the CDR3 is TGTGCCAGCAGCTTAGGGACTAGCGGATACTACGAGCAGTACTTC. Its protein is CASSLGTSGYYEQYF. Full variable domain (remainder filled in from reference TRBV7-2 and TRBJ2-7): GAGVSQSPSNKVTEKGKDVELRCDPISGHTALYWYRQSLGQGLEFLIYFQGNSAPDKSGLPSDRFSAERTGGSVSTLTIQRTQQEDSAVYLCASSLGTSGYYEQYFGPGTRLTVT.

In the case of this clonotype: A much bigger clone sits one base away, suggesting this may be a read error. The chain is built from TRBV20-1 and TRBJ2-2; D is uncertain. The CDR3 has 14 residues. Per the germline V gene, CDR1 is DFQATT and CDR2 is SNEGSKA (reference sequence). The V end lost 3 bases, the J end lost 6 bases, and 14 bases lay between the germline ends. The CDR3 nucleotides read TGCAGTGCTAGGGCCAGGCCCAACGCCGGGGAGCTGTTTTTT. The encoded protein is CSARARPNAGELFF.

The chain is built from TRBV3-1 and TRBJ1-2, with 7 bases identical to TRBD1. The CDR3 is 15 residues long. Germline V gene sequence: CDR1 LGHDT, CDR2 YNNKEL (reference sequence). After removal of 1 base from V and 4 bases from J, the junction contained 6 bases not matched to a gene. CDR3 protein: CASSQASAGGYGYTF. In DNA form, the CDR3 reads TGTGCCAGCAGCCAAGCGTCGGCAGGGGGCTATGGCTACACCTTC.

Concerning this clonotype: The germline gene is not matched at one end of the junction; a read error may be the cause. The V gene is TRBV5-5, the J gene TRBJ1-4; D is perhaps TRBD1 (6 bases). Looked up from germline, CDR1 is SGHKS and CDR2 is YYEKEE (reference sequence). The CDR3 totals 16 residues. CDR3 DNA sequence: TGTGCCAGCAGCTCGACGCAGACAGGTTATAATGAAAAAGTGTTTTTT. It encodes CASSSTQTGYNEKVFF.

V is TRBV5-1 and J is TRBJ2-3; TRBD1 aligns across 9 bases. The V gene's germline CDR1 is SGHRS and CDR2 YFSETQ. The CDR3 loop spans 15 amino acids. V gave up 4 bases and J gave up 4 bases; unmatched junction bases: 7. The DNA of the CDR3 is TGCGCCAGCAGCCAAGGGACAGGGTTGCCAGATACGCAGTATTTT. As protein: CASSQGTGLPDTQYF.